Listed below are T cell receptor beta chains from one sample, sequenced in a study of T-cell reconstitution after alpha-beta-depleted transplantation in children. TCRdb itself ran the PCR reads through MiXCR, one entry per CDR3 protein. The data contain roughly 670,000 distinct CDR3 sequences, around 14% of them singletons. The sample in question was PBMCs, obtained before TCRalphabeta/CD19-depleted stem cell transplant. Source of these receptors: a girl aged 2-10 years with congenital amegakaryocytic thrombocytopenia, due to receive a stem cell transplant. Both conserved end residues are part of each CDR3. D genes are given only for firm matches. Part of the rows lack a size; the others show once, few, many or a class for expanded clones.

v_call	j_call	d_call	clone_size	cdr3_nt	cdr3_aa
TRBV5-1	TRBJ2-5	.	few	TGCGCCAGCAGCGGCGGTTACGGGAGAGTTGCGGAGACCCAGTACTTC	CASSGGYGRVAETQYF
TRBV12-3/TRBV12-4	TRBJ1-2	.	many	TGTGCCAGCACCCCGGCGGGCTATGGCTACACCTTC	CASTPAGYGYTF
TRBV20-1	TRBJ2-7	TRBD2	.	TGCAGTGCCTGGACTAGCGGACCCTACGAGCAGTACTTC	CSAWTSGPYEQYF
TRBV29-1	TRBJ1-3	TRBD1	few	TGCAGCGTTGTCAGGGGGTATGGAAACACCATATATTTT	CSVVRGYGNTIYF
TRBV4-1	TRBJ2-7	TRBD2	many	TGCGCCAGCAGCCAAGAGACGACTAGCTCTTTCGGCTACGAGCAGTACTTC	CASSQETTSSFGYEQYF
TRBV7-2	TRBJ2-3	.	many	TGTGCCAGCAGCTTAGTTTCCAGTCAGCAAGATACGCAGTATTTT	CASSLVSSQQDTQYF
TRBV5-6	TRBJ1-6	.	many	TGTGCCAGCAGTCCTACTCTAGGATCACCCCTCCACTTT	CASSPTLGSPLHF
TRBV30	TRBJ1-5	.	.	TGTGCCTGGACTTTGGGGTCGGGTCAGCCCCAGCATTTT	CAWTLGSGQPQHF
TRBV7-9	TRBJ2-2	TRBD2	few	TGTGCCAGCAGCTTACTACGGGAGGGCACCGGGGAGCTGTTTTTT	CASSLLREGTGELFF
TRBV3-1	TRBJ2-1	TRBD2	many	TGTGCCAGCAGCAAGGGACTAGCGGGAGATGAGCAGTTCTTC	CASSKGLAGDEQFF
TRBV5-1	TRBJ2-7	.	many	TGCGCCAGCAGCTTCGGCTACCGCTACGAGCAGTACTTC	CASSFGYRYEQYF